These 16 T cell receptor beta chains were sequenced from one sample in a study of blood T cell repertoires in COVID-19. Clones were sequenced by immunoSEQ multiplex PCR, and TCRdb holds only the in-frame ones, with some missing. The sample has 30,000 to 50,000 clones, about 90% seen once; the top ten hold roughly 14%. Sequenced sample: peripheral blood. The source is a woman in her thirties in a cohort sampled during active COVID-19.

The rearrangement joins TRBV6-5 to TRBJ1-1; D might be TRBD1 (6 bases). Germline V gene data show CDR1 as MNHEY and CDR2 as SVGAGI. This CDR3 has 14 residues. V dropped 5 bases and J dropped 3 bases, with 13 bases sitting between them. The CDR3 here is CASSIREGDTEAFF. The DNA of the CDR3 is TGTGCCAGCAGTATCCGGGAGGGGGACACTGAAGCTTTCTTT.

This clone showed up just once. The J gene is TRBJ2-7, the V gene TRBV11-3; 7 bases are shared with TRBD1. V dropped 2 bases and J dropped 2; count of bases not matched to a gene: 9. CDR3 length: 16 amino acids. Per the germline V gene, CDR1 is SGHNT and CDR2 is YENEEA. CDR3: CASSLREGANPYEQYF. In DNA, the CDR3 is TGTGCCAGCAGCTTAAGAGAGGGGGCGAACCCCTACGAGCAGTACTTC.

This chain uses TRBV7-6 with TRBJ2-7; TRBD1 agrees at 10 bases. This CDR3 contains 16 residues. CDR1 SGHVS and CDR2 FNYEAQ come from the germline V gene. The trim removed 6 bases at V and 1 base at J, leaving 9 bases unmatched. CDR3 sequence (DNA): TGTGCCAGCAGTCGTCACGGGACAGGGGCTTCCTACGAGCAGTACTTC. Encoded protein: CASSRHGTGASYEQYF.

V and J are TRBV4-1 and TRBJ1-2; the match to TRBD1 covers 8 bases. Germline loops: CDR1 MGHRA, CDR2 YSYEKL. The CDR3 length is 18 residues. The ends lost 0 bases at V and 8 bases at J; junction bases unmatched: 17. This CDR3 is CASSQDRSDRAKRDGYTF. DNA for the CDR3: TGCGCCAGCAGCCAAGATAGATCGGACAGGGCAAAACGGGACGGCTACACCTTC.

V usage is TRBV5-6 and J usage is TRBJ2-7, with 11 bases aligning to TRBD2. V was pared by 0 bases and J by 2 bases, with 4 bases of the junction left unmatched. CDR1 and CDR2 from the germline V gene are SGHDT and YYEEEE. The CDR3 contains 16 residues. In DNA, the CDR3 is TGTGCCAGCAGCTTGGGGGGACTAGCGGTGCCCTACGAGCAGTACTTC. Amino acid sequence: CASSLGGLAVPYEQYF.

As DNA, the CDR3 is TGTGCCAGCAGCTTACAAGGGACAGGGGGCGCTGATGGCTACACCTTC. Amino acids: CASSLQGTGGADGYTF. The V gene is TRBV13, the J gene TRBJ1-2; TRBD1 matches at 12 bases. The CDR3 is 16 residues long. Germline CDR1 reads PRHDT; CDR2 reads FYEKMQ (reference sequence). After removal of 2 bases from V and 6 bases from J, the junction contained 7 bases not matched to a gene.

The count of this clone is one. CDR3 in amino acids: CASSDPAGTTSNEQFF. DNA for the CDR3: TGTGCCAGCAGTGACCCCGCTGGGACTACCTCCAATGAGCAGTTCTTC. The rearrangement uses TRBV2 and TRBJ2-1; 7 positions match TRBD2. J gave up 6 bases and V 3 bases, and 11 bases lay outside the gene matches. Germline CDR1 reads SNHLY; CDR2 reads FYNNEI. The CDR3 has 16 amino acids. The full variable domain, rest sourced from reference TRBV2 and TRBJ2-1, is EPEVTQTPSHQVTQMGQEVILRCVPISNHLYFYWYRQILGQKVEFLVSFYNNEISEKSEIFDDQFSVERPDGSNFTLKIRSTKLEDSAMYFCASSDPAGTTSNEQFFGPGTRLTVL.

The J gene is TRBJ1-5, the V gene TRBV6-8, with a weak D call TRBD1 (6 bases). Trimming stripped 8 bases from V and 6 bases from J, with 23 bases between. The CDR3 contains 16 residues. Germline V gene lookup returns CDR1 MNHGY and CDR2 SAAAGT. The CDR3 protein is CASCGRGEGGGQPQHF. In DNA, the CDR3 is TGTGCCAGCTGTGGGCGGGGGGAGGGGGGAGGTCAGCCCCAGCATTTT.

This rearrangement joins TRBV15 to TRBJ2-1, with TRBD2 as a possible D gene (6 bases). Trimming took 6 bases from V and 0 from J, leaving 6 bases between them. Germline V gene data show CDR1 as LNHNV and CDR2 as YYDKDF (reference sequence). CDR3 size: 13 residues. CDR3 bases: TGTGCCACCAGGGAGGGCTCCTACAATGAGCAGTTCTTC. Residues: CATREGSYNEQFF.

The chain is built from TRBV13 and TRBJ2-7, with TRBD1 matching 10 bases. The V gene's germline CDR1 is PRHDT and CDR2 FYEKMQ (reference sequence). This CDR3 has 14 amino acids. Trimming removed 5 bases from V and 5 bases from J; junction bases left unmatched: 6. CDR3 DNA: TGTGCCAGCAGCGGCAGGACAGGGGGTCACGAGCAGTACTTC. Amino acids: CASSGRTGGHEQYF.

The CDR3 nucleotides are TGTGCCAGTAGCACACAGGCGAACACTGAAGCTTTCTTT. It is translated as CASSTQANTEAFF. The rearrangement uses TRBV19 and TRBJ1-1; a possible D gene is TRBD1 (5 bases). The CDR3 totals 13 residues. Deletions cut 6 bases from V and 1 base from J, with 9 bases between. Per the germline V gene, CDR1 is LNHDA and CDR2 is SQIVND (reference sequence).

The V gene is TRBV29-1, the J gene TRBJ2-2; D is undetermined. V lost 6 bases, J lost 4 bases, and 12 bases lay in between. The CDR3 runs 13 residues. The V gene's germline CDR1 is SQVTM and CDR2 ANQGSEA. In DNA, the CDR3 is TGCAGCGTGACAACTTCTGGCACCGGGGAGCTGTTTTTT. Amino acids: CSVTTSGTGELFF.

The CDR3 DNA is TGTGCCACCAGTGATCGCGGGACTAGCGGGAGTAATGAGCAGTTCTTC. Encoded protein: CATSDRGTSGSNEQFF. The chain is built from TRBV24-1 and TRBJ2-1, with 14 bases that match TRBD2. V was clipped by 3 bases and J by 7 bases; unmatched bases: 4. Germline V gives CDR1 KGHDR, CDR2 SFDVKD. The CDR3 has 16 amino acids.

The rearrangement links TRBV4-1 to TRBJ2-2, with D maybe TRBD2 (5 bases). This CDR3 spans 14 amino acids. Trimming cost V 9 bases and J 3 bases, with 14 bases left between them. CDR1 MGHRA and CDR2 YSYEKL come from the germline V gene. The CDR3 is CASGSGGHTGELFF. In DNA form, the CDR3 reads TGCGCCAGTGGGTCCGGAGGACACACCGGGGAGCTGTTTTTT.

The rearrangement joins TRBV13 to TRBJ2-3; 16 nucleotides line up with TRBD2. In germline, CDR1 is PRHDT, CDR2 FYEKMQ (reference sequence). J was trimmed by 3 bases and V by 3 bases; bases with no gene match: 6. This CDR3 has 18 amino acids. The CDR3 loop is CASSFLGLAGGPTDTQYF. Written as DNA, the CDR3 is TGTGCCAGCAGCTTCCTGGGACTAGCGGGAGGGCCGACAGATACGCAGTATTTT.

This clone was counted only a few times. This chain links TRBV16 with TRBJ1-1; 7 bases fit TRBD1. J was trimmed by 1 base and V by 4 bases; bases with no gene match: 3. The CDR3 is made up of 14 amino acids. Germline loops: CDR1 KGHSY, CDR2 FQNENV. The CDR3 nucleotides are TGTGCCAGCAGCCGAAGGACAGGGAACACTGAAGCTTTCTTT. Its translation: CASSRRTGNTEAFF.